Following are 24 T cell receptor beta chains from one sample sequenced in a study of T cell repertoires in cytomegalovirus infection. TCRdb re-analysed the reads in MiXCR, keeping a single row per CDR3 protein. This table has about 400,000 distinct CDR3 sequences, 15% to 20% appearing once. The sample was PBMCs. All receptors derive from a human donor in good health (CMV status not recorded). Some clones in this sample may be carry-over from other donors' samples.

This clonotype appeared a few times. V usage is TRBV27 and J usage is TRBJ1-1, with 8 bases aligning to TRBD1. Germline V gene lookup returns CDR1 MNHEY and CDR2 SMNVEV (reference sequence). The CDR3 loop spans 14 amino acids. Trimming cost V 3 bases and J 4 bases; bases outside gene matches: 4. The CDR3 spells CASSFYRGGTEAFF. As DNA, the CDR3 is TGTGCCAGCAGTTTTTACAGGGGGGGCACTGAAGCTTTCTTT.

In this sample, this clonotype turned up a few times. The chain joins TRBV29-1 to TRBJ2-5; tentatively, D is TRBD2 (6 bases). This CDR3 region has 12 residues. Germline values: CDR1 SQVTM, CDR2 ANQGSEA. With 5 bases removed from V and 5 bases from J, the gap between germline ends came to 12 bases. The CDR3 DNA follows: TGCAGCGTTTACCGGACTATCGAGACCCAGTACTTC. Its protein is CSVYRTIETQYF.

As to this clonotype: A much larger clone is a single base away; this may be a read error. Given the absence of the conserved phenylalanine or tryptophan at the CDR3 end, a read error is likely. The chain couples TRBV11-2 to TRBJ2-7, with D unclear. V lost 2 bases and J lost 4, with 6 bases in between. The CDR3 length is 12 residues. Per germline, CDR1 SGHAT and CDR2 FQNNGV. This CDR3 is CASSLSLYEQYL. The CDR3 DNA sequence: TGTGCCAGCAGCTTATCCCTTTACGAGCAGTACCTC.

This rearrangement joins TRBV12-3 or TRBV12-4 to TRBJ1-1; possible D gene TRBD1, 6 bases. With 6 bases removed from V and 4 bases from J, the gap between germline ends came to 15 bases. The CDR3 has 14 amino acids. CDR3 nucleotides: TGTGCCAGCAGCTATACAGGGTCTCGCACTGAAGCTTTCTTT. Its protein product is CASSYTGSRTEAFF.

This clonotype was observed many times. V gene TRBV19 combines with J gene TRBJ1-5; 7 positions agree with TRBD1. The CDR3 covers 14 residues. Germline V CDR1 and CDR2: LNHDA, SQIVND (reference sequence). J gave up 1 base and V 5 bases, and 2 bases lay outside the gene matches. The CDR3 sequence is CASSVQGSNQPQHF. The CDR3 bases are TGTGCCAGTAGTGTACAGGGGAGCAATCAGCCCCAGCATTTT.

On this clonotype: One end of the junction varies from germline; a read error may be responsible. The rearrangement uses TRBV7-8 and TRBJ2-3; 7 bases are a match to TRBD2. The germline V gene encodes CDR1 SGHVS and CDR2 FQNEAQ. This CDR3 spans 17 amino acids. The CDR3 protein is CASSLIGRESDSDTRYF. DNA for the CDR3: TGTGCCAGCAGCTTAATAGGGCGGGAGTCCGACTCAGATACGCGGTATTTT.

The rearrangement joins TRBV4-3 to TRBJ1-3; D is undetermined. Trimming left V 0 bases short and J 6 bases short, with 18 bases between. CDR3 length: 17 residues. Germline assignment: CDR1 LGHNA and CDR2 YSLEER. CDR3 nucleotides: TGCGCCAGCAGCCAAGACAGACTCACGCCGTGGGAAAACACCATATATTTT. It is translated as CASSQDRLTPWENTIYF.

V usage is TRBV5-4 and J usage is TRBJ2-1, with 12 bases aligning to TRBD1. Germline-derived CDR1 and CDR2 are SGHNT and YYREEE (reference sequence). The V segment lost 0 bases and the J segment 7 bases; nucleotides outside the gene matches: 5. This CDR3 region has 16 residues. For the CDR3, the DNA is TGTGCCAGCAGCTTGGGCGGGGGACAGGGGGCAAATGAGCAGTTCTTC. It encodes CASSLGGGQGANEQFF.

The sample holds many counts of this clonotype. The chain has TRBV4-2 and TRBJ2-3; D is uncertain. V lost 2 bases, J lost 0 bases, and 6 bases lay in between. CDR1 and CDR2 from the germline V gene are LGHNA and YNFKEQ. The CDR3 runs to 14 residues. The CDR3 spells CASSQSLSTDTQYF. CDR3 sequence (DNA): TGTGCCAGCAGCCAATCCCTAAGCACAGATACGCAGTATTTT.

This clonotype was seen repeatedly, ten times or more. V gene TRBV7-9 combines with J gene TRBJ1-4, with a weak D call TRBD1 (6 bases). Germline CDR1 is SEHNR and CDR2 is FQNEAQ (reference sequence). Trimming took off 3 bases at V and 0 bases at J, with 8 bases between the two ends. The CDR3 spans 15 residues. CDR3 coding DNA: TGTGCCAGCAGCTTGAGGGGGGCAACTAATGAAAAACTGTTTTTT. It yields the protein CASSLRGATNEKLFF.

The V gene is TRBV5-3, the J gene TRBJ2-2, with 8 bases fitting TRBD2. TRBV5-3 is marked as an open reading frame, function uncertain. The CDR3 has 12 amino acids. The ends lost 5 bases at V and 7 bases at J; junction bases unmatched: 1. The DNA of the CDR3 is TGTGCCAGAAGTAGCGGGAACGGGGAGCTGTTTTTT. It codes for CARSSGNGELFF.

This clonotype was recorded many times. The V gene is TRBV11-2, the J gene TRBJ1-1; 10 nucleotides align to TRBD1. The germline V gene has CDR1 SGHAT and CDR2 FQNNGV. The CDR3 extends over 14 amino acids. With V trimmed by 4 bases and J by 10 bases, 9 bases remained unmatched. The CDR3 nucleotides read TGTGCCAGCAGCTCCGGGACAGGGGTTCACGGAGCTTTCTTT. This codes for CASSSGTGVHGAFF.

This clonotype was seen many times. This chain connects TRBV7-2 to TRBJ2-5, with 7 bases lining up with TRBD2. This CDR3 has 16 amino acids. Germline assignment: CDR1 SGHTA and CDR2 FQGNSA. Germline trimming cut 3 bases from V and 2 bases from J; bases unmatched to any gene: 9. DNA of the CDR3: TGTGCCAGCAGCTTGGGAGGGGTAGCGGCTCAAGAGACCCAGTACTTC. This gives the protein CASSLGGVAAQETQYF.

The V gene is TRBV3-1, the J gene TRBJ2-7, with 9 bases lining up with TRBD2. Losses at the gene ends were 0 bases for V and 4 bases for J; bases not matched to a gene: 4. The CDR3 sequence is 15 residues long. Germline values: CDR1 LGHDT, CDR2 YNNKEL (reference sequence). CDR3 bases: TGTGCCAGCAGCCAAGAGGGGACTAGCCCGTACGAGCAGTACTTC. This codes for CASSQEGTSPYEQYF.

There are a few counts of this clonotype. V is TRBV2 and J is TRBJ1-1; maybe TRBD1 (6 bases). The CDR3 covers 13 residues. V was trimmed by 6 bases and J by 4 bases, leaving 12 bases between them. CDR1 and CDR2 from the germline V gene are SNHLY and FYNNEI. In DNA, the CDR3 is TGTGCCAGCAGGGACAGATTGGGCACTGAAGCTTTCTTT. This translates into CASRDRLGTEAFF. Variable domain in full (rest from reference TRBV2 and TRBJ1-1): EPEVTQTPSHQVTQMGQEVILRCVPISNHLYFYWYRQILGQKVEFLVSFYNNEISEKSEIFDDQFSVERPDGSNFTLKIRSTKLEDSAMYFCASRDRLGTEAFFGQGTRLTVV.

The V call is TRBV7-2, the J call TRBJ2-7; D is uncertain. The CDR3 consists of 13 residues. Deletions cut 4 bases from V and 4 bases from J, with 11 bases between. Germline V CDR1 and CDR2: SGHTA, FQGNSA. CDR3 region: CASSSRPLYEQYF. The CDR3 region has the DNA TGTGCCAGCAGCTCCAGACCCTTATACGAGCAGTACTTC.

This clonotype was observed many times. V is TRBV7-9 and J is TRBJ2-1; tentatively, D is TRBD2 (5 bases). Germline loops: CDR1 SEHNR, CDR2 FQNEAQ (reference sequence). The CDR3 is 17 amino acids. Trimming removed 5 bases from V and 0 bases from J, with 17 bases in between. CDR3 protein: CASSPGGRTSSYNEQFF. CDR3 in DNA: TGTGCCAGCAGCCCTGGCGGGCGGACGAGCTCCTACAATGAGCAGTTCTTC.

This clonotype occurred many times. The chain employs TRBV7-2 and TRBJ2-1; maybe TRBD1 (5 bases). CDR3 length: 15 amino acids. Trimming shortened V by 1 base and J by 0 bases, and 7 bases separated the two germline ends. Germline-derived CDR1 and CDR2 are SGHTA and FQGNSA. The CDR3 bases are TGTGCCAGCAGCTTAGGACAGTTCTCCTACAATGAGCAGTTCTTC. This codes for CASSLGQFSYNEQFF.

The chain combines TRBV7-2 with TRBJ2-3; D remains unclear. The CDR3 has 15 amino acids. Germline V gives CDR1 SGHTA, CDR2 FQGNSA. Trimming took 4 bases from V and 0 from J, leaving 11 bases between them. Here the CDR3 DNA reads TGTGCCAGCAGCTACGCAGGAGATAGCACAGATACGCAGTATTTT. Its protein product is CASSYAGDSTDTQYF.

The chain employs TRBV11-2 and TRBJ2-1, with D possibly being TRBD2 (6 bases). Germline lookup yields CDR1 SGHAT and CDR2 FQNNGV. Trimming removed 0 bases from V and 7 bases from J, with 16 bases in between. The CDR3 loop spans 16 amino acids. CDR3 residues: CASSLEMGGGSNEQFF. DNA of the CDR3: TGTGCCAGCAGCTTAGAGATGGGAGGAGGTTCAAATGAGCAGTTCTTC.

The genes are TRBV9 and TRBJ1-2; possible D gene TRBD1, 6 bases. This CDR3 is built from 14 residues. In germline, CDR1 is SGDLS, CDR2 YYNGEE. The ends were cut back, 0 bases at V and 8 bases at J, with 14 bases in the middle. The DNA for the CDR3 is TGTGCCAGCAGCGTAGACGATAGAGGGGGAGGCTACACCTTC. This translates into CASSVDDRGGGYTF. The whole variable domain, remainder taken from reference TRBV9 and TRBJ1-2, is DSGVTQTPKHLITATGQRVTLRCSPRSGDLSVYWYQQSLDQGLQFLIQYYNGEERAKGNILERFSAQQFPDLHSELNLSSLELGDSALYFCASSVDDRGGGYTFGSGTRLTVV.

This clonotype was recorded many times. The gene calls are TRBV19 and TRBJ1-5, with 7 nucleotides matching TRBD1. The CDR3 is 15 residues long. Trimming cost V 3 bases and J 4 bases; bases outside gene matches: 6. In germline, CDR1 is LNHDA, CDR2 SQIVND (reference sequence). CDR3 sequence reads: CASSIGSTGNQPQHF. The CDR3 bases are TGTGCCAGTAGTATTGGGTCGACAGGGAATCAGCCCCAGCATTTT.

This clonotype was detected only a few times. V gene TRBV7-2 combines with J gene TRBJ1-1; unclear D gene. The CDR3 loop spans 14 amino acids. Trimming removed 1 base at V and 6 bases at J, with 12 bases between. Germline V lookup: CDR1 SGHTA, CDR2 FQGNSA. The CDR3 loop reads CASSLVSFMAEAFF. Here the CDR3 DNA reads TGTGCCAGCAGCTTAGTGTCCTTTATGGCTGAAGCTTTCTTT.

This clonotype was counted between two and nine times. The CDR3, as DNA: TGTGCTAGTGGTTTGATACAAAACTCCTACAATGAGCAGTTCTTC. Its translation: CASGLIQNSYNEQFF. The V gene is TRBV12-5, the J gene TRBJ2-1; D is undetermined. The germline V gene has CDR1 LGHNT and CDR2 FRNRAP. V lost 2 bases, J lost 0 bases, and 8 bases lay in between. This CDR3 spans 15 amino acids.